This T cell receptor beta chain appears in the sequencing data of a study of blood T cell repertoires in COVID-19. About the research overall: Acute-phase and convalescent COVID-19 samples originated in the United States, Italy and Spain. The cDNA or gDNA used as material had been derived from T cells, B-cell-depleted T cells, or PBMCs.

In germline, CDR1 is MNHEY, CDR2 SMNVEV (reference sequence). V trimming: 8 bases; J trimming: 6 bases; junction bases outside the gene matches: 21. CDR3 length equals 19 residues. Authors' methods: Cell counts per sample came from amplifying reference gene primers. The method was immunoSEQ multiplex PCR; TCRdb's version includes in-frame clones alone and lacks a portion of them. V, J and clone size reflect that table, while D and trimming were determined from the DNA. The sample has some 150,000 clones; around 90% are singletons. Sample: peripheral blood. The receptor comes from a woman in her sixties with active or convalescent COVID-19. The chain couples TRBV27 to TRBJ2-2; 10 bases are a match to TRBD1. CDR3 loop: CASGSMGQGRVLRAGELFF. The CDR3, as DNA: TGTGCCAGCGGCTCGATGGGACAGGGGAGGGTCTTAAGGGCCGGGGAGCTGTTTTTT.